What follows are 32 T cell receptor beta chains derived from one specimen sequenced in a study of T cells after yellow fever vaccination. TCRdb reprocessed the 5' RACE reads with MiXCR, giving one entry per CDR3 protein. The data show about 75,000 distinct CDR3 sequences, 7.3% seen once. Sequencing was performed on CD8+ T cells sorted from PBMCs, taken roughly 10 days after the first yellow fever vaccination. These receptors all come from a young man who received the YFV17D yellow fever vaccine.

A few counts support this clonotype. J is TRBJ2-6 and V is TRBV27, with 7 positions matching TRBD1. V gave up 10 bases and J gave up 0 bases; unmatched junction bases: 18. CDR3 length: 19 amino acids. The germline V gene encodes CDR1 MNHEY and CDR2 SMNVEV (reference sequence). The CDR3: CATSPTGPTIYSGANVLTF. The CDR3, as DNA: TGTGCCACCAGCCCGACAGGGCCAACCATATACTCTGGGGCCAACGTCCTGACTTTC.

The rearrangement links TRBV27 to TRBJ2-3; D is perhaps TRBD1 (6 bases). V shed 0 bases and J shed 2 bases, with 18 bases lying between them. There are 18 residues in the CDR3. CDR1 and CDR2 from the germline V gene are MNHEY and SMNVEV (reference sequence). CDR3 protein: CASSLSAFRGLPTDTQYF. In DNA, the CDR3 is TGTGCCAGCAGTTTATCGGCCTTCAGGGGCCTCCCCACAGATACGCAGTATTTT.

Note on this clonotype: Given a much more abundant clone one base away, this may be a read error. Since no conserved phenylalanine or tryptophan closes the CDR3, a read error is the likely cause. The chain uses TRBV5-1 and TRBJ2-5; TRBD2 agrees at 11 bases. With V trimmed by 0 bases and J by 4 bases, 8 bases remained unmatched. Germline assignment: CDR1 SGHRS and CDR2 YFSETQ. The CDR3 is 17 residues long. The CDR3 region has the DNA TGCGCCAGCAGCTTGGCACTAGCGGGAGATGGAGGAGAGACCCAGTACTCC. As protein: CASSLALAGDGGETQYS.

This chain uses TRBV6-6 with TRBJ1-2; no clear D. Germline assignment: CDR1 MNHNY and CDR2 SVGAGI (reference sequence). Trimming shortened V by 8 bases and J by 8 bases, and 15 bases separated the two germline ends. CDR3 size: 12 residues. This chain's CDR3 is CASLGLLRGYTF. The CDR3 DNA follows: TGTGCCAGCCTTGGGTTATTGAGGGGCTACACCTTC.

This clonotype was recorded a few times. The CDR3 here is CASSLPPGSARKGSSYEQYF. The CDR3 DNA reads TGTGCCAGCAGTTTACCCCCCGGATCGGCAAGGAAGGGTTCGAGCTACGAGCAGTACTTC. The genes are TRBV12-3 or TRBV12-4 and TRBJ2-7; no reliable D call. The CDR3 length is 20 residues. With 2 bases removed from V and 3 bases from J, the gap between germline ends came to 29 bases.

The chain has TRBV15 and TRBJ1-5, with D hard to call. The CDR3 has 16 residues. Germline V lookup: CDR1 LNHNV, CDR2 YYDKDF (reference sequence). Trimming cost V 5 bases and J 5 bases, with 19 bases left between them. CDR3 nucleotides: TGTGCCACCAGCTCACAGCCCATCGGGTCCTATCAGCCCCAGCATTTT. As protein: CATSSQPIGSYQPQHF.

This clonotype has a handful of counts. The genes are TRBV4-1 and TRBJ1-2; D is possibly TRBD1 (5 bases). Germline CDR1 and CDR2: MGHRA and YSYEKL. The CDR3 spans 15 residues. Trimming stripped 4 bases from V and 4 bases from J, with 16 bases between. The DNA of the CDR3 is TGCGCCAGCAGCCCACTGGAAGGGACGTTCTATGGCTACACCTTC. It specifies CASSPLEGTFYGYTF.

In this sample, this clonotype turned up many times. The chain links TRBV6-5 to TRBJ1-6, with D possibly matching TRBD1 (5 bases). The CDR3 runs to 14 residues. Germline CDR1 reads MNHEY; CDR2 reads SVGAGI. Trimming removed 4 bases from V and 7 bases from J, with 11 bases in between. CDR3 protein: CASSLWGGNSPLHF. DNA of the CDR3: TGTGCCAGCAGTTTGTGGGGGGGAAATTCACCCCTCCACTTT.

Details on this clonotype: Possible read error: a much larger clone is one base away. The V call is TRBV6-1, the J call TRBJ2-2, with D possibly being TRBD2 (5 bases). This CDR3 region has 13 residues. Germline lookup yields CDR1 MNHNS and CDR2 SASEGT. The CDR3 spells CASSRYPPREPFF. Here the CDR3 DNA reads TGTGCCAGCAGTCGATACCCGCCGAGGGAGCCGTTTTTT.

This clonotype was seen repeatedly, ten times or more. J is TRBJ2-1 and V is TRBV7-3; D not certain. Germline assignment: CDR1 SGHTA and CDR2 FQGTGA. The CDR3 spans 14 residues. V lost 5 bases, J lost 10 bases, and 18 bases lay in between. CDR3 loop: CASSLIGSSEEQFF. The CDR3 coding sequence is TGTGCCAGCAGCCTGATAGGGTCCAGCGAGGAGCAGTTCTTC.

Worth noting for this clonotype: A clone one base away is much larger, so this may be a read error. The chain combines TRBV12-3 or TRBV12-4 with TRBJ2-1; 14 bases agree with TRBD2. The CDR3 sequence is 17 residues long. The CDR3 sequence is CASSLQGLAGADNQQFF. The CDR3 bases are TGTGCCAGCAGCTTGCAGGGACTAGCGGGGGCGGACAATCAGCAGTTCTTC.

This clonotype showed up many times. The rearrangement uses TRBV9 and TRBJ2-7; TRBD1 matches at 9 bases. CDR1 is SGDLS, CDR2 YYNGEE, per germline. The trim removed 4 bases at V and 3 bases at J, leaving 8 bases unmatched. The CDR3 length is 15 residues. CDR3 in DNA: TGTGCCAGCAGCCCTCGCGGGACAGGGTACTACGAGCAGTACTTC. It is translated as CASSPRGTGYYEQYF.

The sample holds many counts of this clonotype. The chain employs TRBV20-1 and TRBJ1-2; 8 nucleotides line up with TRBD1. The junction had 7 bases not matched to a gene; V was cut back by 5 bases and J by 8 bases. The CDR3 totals 12 residues. Per the germline V gene, CDR1 is DFQATT and CDR2 is SNEGSKA (reference sequence). The CDR3 nucleotides are TGCAGTGCTCGGCAGGGGGCTAAAGGCTACACCTTC. This encodes CSARQGAKGYTF.

The chain uses TRBV9 and TRBJ2-1; the match to TRBD2 covers 7 bases. The CDR3 totals 15 residues. The junction had 8 bases not matched to a gene; V was cut back by 4 bases and J by 4 bases. The V gene's germline CDR1 is SGDLS and CDR2 YYNGEE. The DNA of the CDR3 is TGTGCCAGCAGCCAGGGCGGGGGAGAGTACAATGAGCAGTTCTTC. Translation gives CASSQGGGEYNEQFF.

This clonotype was counted between two and nine times. The chain links TRBV7-8 to TRBJ2-5; D is ambiguous. CDR3 size: 12 residues. Trimming took off 4 bases at V and 5 bases at J, with 8 bases between the two ends. Germline V gene lookup returns CDR1 SGHVS and CDR2 FQNEAQ. This CDR3 is CASSSSRETQYF. For the CDR3, the DNA is TGTGCCAGCAGCTCCTCAAGGGAGACCCAGTACTTC.

This clonotype was seen ten or more times. The chain joins TRBV29-1 to TRBJ2-5; no firm D call. V dropped 3 bases and J dropped 5 bases, with 10 bases sitting between them. The CDR3 covers 12 residues. The germline V gene encodes CDR1 SQVTM and CDR2 ANQGSEA. The CDR3 DNA follows: TGCAGCGTTGATTTTATGGATGAGACCCAGTACTTC. Its protein product is CSVDFMDETQYF.

This clonotype was observed at least ten times. The V gene is TRBV27, the J gene TRBJ1-5; the D gene is possibly TRBD1 (5 bases). V was shortened by 1 base and J by 6 bases, with 16 bases between the two germline ends. CDR1 and CDR2 from the germline V gene are MNHEY and SMNVEV (reference sequence). The CDR3 is 16 amino acids. Here the CDR3 DNA reads TGTGCCAGCAGTTTATGGCCAGGGCCTTCCGGTCAGCCCCAGCATTTT. It translates to CASSLWPGPSGQPQHF.

This clonotype was seen at least ten times. V gene TRBV7-9 combines with J gene TRBJ2-1; D might be TRBD1 (6 bases). This CDR3 is built from 12 residues. The V end lost 6 bases, the J end lost 15 bases, and 18 bases lay between the germline ends. The germline V gene has CDR1 SEHNR and CDR2 FQNEAQ (reference sequence). The CDR3 nucleotides are TGTGCCAGCAGGGGTAACAGGGAAAGTTCGTTCTTC. It yields the protein CASRGNRESSFF.

This clonotype was seen many times. This chain uses TRBV20-1 with TRBJ2-7; 7 nucleotides line up with TRBD1. Looked up from germline, CDR1 is DFQATT and CDR2 is SNEGSKA (reference sequence). CDR3 length equals 14 residues. V shed 4 bases and J 4 bases; nucleotides not matched to a gene: 10. The CDR3 sequence is CSATITGVGYEQYF. The CDR3 DNA is TGCAGTGCTACCATCACAGGGGTCGGGTACGAGCAGTACTTC.

The gene calls are TRBV7-3 and TRBJ2-3, with 13 nucleotides matching TRBD2. Germline V gene data show CDR1 as SGHTA and CDR2 as FQGTGA. The trim removed 2 bases at V and 6 bases at J, leaving 14 bases unmatched. This CDR3 region has 19 residues. DNA of the CDR3: TGTGCCAGCAGCTTATCCGTCCCGGGACTAGCGGGGACAAGGGATACGCAGTATTTT. Its protein is CASSLSVPGLAGTRDTQYF.

This clonotype was recorded many times. V is TRBV29-1 and J is TRBJ2-3, with 10 positions matching TRBD1. Trimming took 6 bases from V and 0 from J; bases not matched to a gene: 3. The CDR3 is made up of 14 amino acids. CDR1 is SQVTM and CDR2 is ANQGSEA in the germline V gene. CDR3 bases: TGCAGCGTGAGGGGACAGGGGAGCACAGATACGCAGTATTTT. It translates to CSVRGQGSTDTQYF.

This clonotype was recorded at least ten times. The CDR3 DNA reads TGTGCCAGCAGTTACTTAGCGGGGGGGGCTGAGCAGTTCTTC. This gives the protein CASSYLAGGAEQFF. V usage is TRBV6-5 and J usage is TRBJ2-1; 11 bases match TRBD2. CDR3 length: 14 residues. V lost 1 base, J lost 9 bases, and 2 bases stayed unmatched. The germline gives CDR1 MNHEY, CDR2 SVGAGI.

In this sample, this clonotype is medium-sized. The CDR3 loop is CAISESDTDTQYF. The CDR3 DNA reads TGTGCCATCAGTGAGTCGGACACAGATACGCAGTATTTT. This sequence joins TRBV10-3 and TRBJ2-3, with D hard to call. Germline V gives CDR1 ENHRY, CDR2 SYGVKD. Trimming stripped 0 bases from V and 2 bases from J, with 3 bases between. The CDR3 is made up of 13 amino acids.

Comments on this clonotype: At one end the junction does not follow the germline gene, possibly because of a read error. The rearrangement uses TRBV5-1 and TRBJ2-1; a weak D match, TRBD2 (5 bases). Germline V gene data show CDR1 as SGHRS and CDR2 as YFSETQ. The CDR3 runs 12 residues. CDR3 sequence reads: CASSLAGGEPTF. The CDR3 DNA follows: TGCGCCAGCAGCTTGGCGGGTGGGGAGCCGACCTTC.

This clonotype came up many times. The chain has TRBV7-2 and TRBJ2-7, with D possibly being TRBD2 (5 bases). The CDR3 is 14 amino acids. CDR1 is SGHTA and CDR2 is FQGNSA in the germline V gene. Trimming pared 5 bases from V and 3 bases from J, leaving 14 bases between. The CDR3, as DNA: TGTGCCAGCAGCCATGGCCGTGAGGGCTACGAGCAGTACTTC. Encoded protein: CASSHGREGYEQYF.

In this sample, this clonotype turned up many times. CDR3 region: CASSLEGDRVYGELFF. The DNA of the CDR3 is TGTGCCAGCAGCTTAGAAGGGGACAGGGTATACGGGGAGCTGTTTTTT. V usage is TRBV11-2 and J usage is TRBJ2-2; 9 bases map to TRBD1. The CDR3 loop spans 16 amino acids. V lost 0 bases and J lost 7; bases outside the gene matches: 6. The germline CDR1 and CDR2 sequences are SGHAT and FQNNGV.

This clonotype was found many times. This chain links TRBV4-3 with TRBJ2-3, with D possibly being TRBD1 or TRBD2 (5 bases each). V dropped 6 bases and J dropped 2 bases, with 12 bases sitting between them. This CDR3 spans 14 amino acids. Germline values: CDR1 LGHNA, CDR2 YSLEER. CDR3 sequence (DNA): TGCGCCAGCAGTTTTGGGACCCTCACAGATACGCAGTATTTT. It encodes CASSFGTLTDTQYF.

The chain is built from TRBV7-8 and TRBJ2-7; D not resolved. The CDR3 extends over 13 amino acids. Germline CDR1 is SGHVS and CDR2 is FQNEAQ. Trimming shortened V by 2 bases and J by 4 bases, and 9 bases separated the two germline ends. CDR3 in amino acids: CASSLMNLYEQYF. CDR3 coding DNA: TGTGCCAGCAGCTTAATGAACCTTTACGAGCAGTACTTC.

This chain links TRBV7-9 with TRBJ1-2; possible D gene TRBD1, 5 bases. V gave up 1 base and J gave up 3 bases, with 12 bases separating them. This CDR3 is built from 15 residues. In germline, CDR1 is SEHNR, CDR2 FQNEAQ (reference sequence). The CDR3 DNA reads TGTGCCAGCAGCTTAGGGCACATGGGGGACTATGGCTACACCTTC. It codes for CASSLGHMGDYGYTF.

J is TRBJ2-7 and V is TRBV7-8; 8 bases agree with TRBD1. The CDR3 length is 15 residues. The germline CDR1 and CDR2 sequences are SGHVS and FQNEAQ. Trimming cost V 4 bases and J 2 bases; bases outside gene matches: 7. Written as DNA, the CDR3 is TGTGCCAGCAGCTGGGGCGGGACAGGAGCCTACGAGCAGTACTTC. This sequence encodes CASSWGGTGAYEQYF.

V gene TRBV3-1 combines with J gene TRBJ2-2; D might be TRBD1 (5 bases). The CDR3 has 17 amino acids. The germline V and J ends were trimmed by 0 bases and 0 bases, with 11 bases remaining between them. Germline V lookup: CDR1 LGHDT, CDR2 YNNKEL (reference sequence). The CDR3 here is CASSQEMAGTNTGELFF. CDR3 coding DNA: TGTGCCAGCAGCCAAGAGATGGCAGGGACGAACACCGGGGAGCTGTTTTTT. The full variable domain, with the rest looked up from reference TRBV3-1 and TRBJ2-2, is DTAVSQTPKYLVTQMGNDKSIKCEQNLGHDTMYWYKQDSKKFLKIMFSYNNKELIINETVPNRFSPKSPDKAHLNLHINSLELGDSAVYFCASSQEMAGTNTGELFFGEGSRLTVL.

The table lists this clonotype with many counts. The chain joins TRBV7-3 to TRBJ2-7; tentatively, D is TRBD1 (5 bases). The V gene's germline CDR1 is SGHTA and CDR2 FQGTGA. The V end lost 4 bases, the J end lost 5 bases, and 21 bases lay between the germline ends. The CDR3 extends over 16 amino acids. This CDR3 is CASSSSYSPSTDEQYF. DNA for the CDR3: TGTGCCAGCAGCTCCTCCTACTCCCCCTCGACAGACGAGCAGTACTTC.